The clone carrying this TCR beta chain was counted at least ten times. The sample comes from a study of regulatory T cells in long-lasting Graves disease. Time point noted: newly diagnosed GD, antithyroid drugs for less than 3 months. PBMCs provided the RNA from which the TCR library was made. The TCR beta library used iRepertoire HTBI primers with Arm-PCR amplification of CDR3. TCRdb passed the multiplex PCR reads through MiXCR, listing each CDR3 protein once. The sample holds about 450,000 distinct CDR3 sequences, approximately 15% seen once. The germline V and J ends were trimmed by 2 bases and 8 bases, with 18 bases remaining between them. The CDR3 consists of 15 residues. The V gene's germline CDR1 is SGHTA and CDR2 FQGNSA. These data were also reused for a study on T cells in Graves' hyperthyroidism and ophthalmopathy.

The sequencing here drew on peripheral blood mononuclear cells (PBMCs), taken at new diagnosis, from a patient treated with antithyroid drugs. The chain links TRBV7-2 to TRBJ1-2; D might be TRBD1 (5 bases). This clonotype originated in a woman aged 50 to 60 with Graves disease. This chain's CDR3 is CASSLWAGTESGYTF. CDR3 bases: TGTGCCAGCAGCTTATGGGCGGGGACCGAATCCGGCTACACCTTC.